The entry that follows covers one T cell receptor (beta chain) sequence. There is no known antigen for this receptor. Nothing much larger sits one base from this clone, and base qualities are not available. These data are taken from a study of T cell repertoires in cytomegalovirus infection (dated by TCRdb to between 2018 and 2021). With respect to the entire study: Alongside well-studied HLA-B-restricted epitopes, the peptide stimulations were aimed at recently identified HLA-C-restricted CMV epitopes, whose presentation resists viral immunomodulation. Donor HLA type was relevant to the analysis, because carriage of CMV infection together with the matching HLA type was indicated by public TCR beta signatures. The investigation overall reported the following: In the ex vivo response, HLA-C-restricted CMV-specific TCR beta clonotypes were dominant, and in two of eight donors the single most frequent clonotype came from this HLA-C-restricted group. In both this cohort and an independent cohort of 350 to 400 donors, the cumulative frequency of public TCR beta family members distinguished carriers of CMV infection plus the relevant HLA type.

The CDR3, cysteine through phenylalanine, is 23 amino acids long. Of all the DNA, just the CDR3 is kept, 69 bases in frame from base 1. Clipping removes 2 bases from V and 8 bases from J, with 27 as the unmatched junction base count. The treatment or condition label, read with the paper, signifies: in vitro stimulation with specific CMV peptide epitopes to enrich CMV-specific T cells. Instrument used: Illumina HiSeq 1500. In TCRdb, the public reads were trimmed at Q25 with fastp and aligned with MiXCR, with productive beta chains retained. Each CDR3 protein appears once, grouped with its most common genes and DNA. This sample is represented by around 81,000 distinct CDR3 sequences; roughly 40% of them were singletons. Clones ranked in the top ten supply 93% of the sample.

The clonotype originates from a human donor in good health (CMV status not recorded). Some clones in this sample may be carry-over from other donors' samples. The V gene is TRBV23-1 and the J gene is TRBJ2-1, with TRBD2 matching 13 junction bases. TRBV23-1 is an ORF, with its function uncertain. The source was CD8+ T cells from cultured PBMCs, collected from culture after CMV antigen stimulation. In nucleotide form, the sequence is TGCGCCAGCAGTCAAGCGGACAGGGGGCCGTTGAGGAAACTAGCGGGGGGGCCGGATGAGCAGTTCTTC. It codes for CASSQADRGPLRKLAGGPDEQFF.